Each of the 3 T cell receptor beta chains below was sequenced from the same sample in a study of PD-L1 blockade in urothelial cancer. Indicated time point: pretreatment peripheral blood. The data were produced by immunoSEQ multiplex PCR, yet TCRdb's version contains in-frame clones alone and is incomplete. The sample records some 20,000 clones, over 75% being singletons. The sample consisted of PBMCs, taken around atezolizumab (anti-PD-L1) treatment. Every receptor here comes from a man aged 65 to 85 with urothelial cancer.

The chain combines TRBV5-1 with TRBJ2-7; 8 bases line up with TRBD2. This CDR3 spans 15 amino acids. Germline CDR1 SGHRS, CDR2 YFSETQ. V trimming: 0 bases; J trimming: 2 bases; junction bases outside the gene matches: 4. The CDR3 loop is CASSLGLAKAYEQYF. CDR3 in DNA: TGCGCCAGCAGCTTGGGACTAGCGAAAGCCTACGAGCAGTACTTC.

The rearrangement uses TRBV11-2 and TRBJ2-1, with a weak D call TRBD1 (6 bases). Germline CDR1 SGHAT, CDR2 FQNNGV. V lost 3 bases, J lost 10 bases, and 10 bases lay in between. The CDR3 covers 12 residues. In nucleotides, the CDR3 is TGTGCCAGCAGCTTGGGGGCACAGGAGCAGTTCTTC. It codes for CASSLGAQEQFF.

V gene TRBV5-8 combines with J gene TRBJ2-5, with 9 bases identical to TRBD2. The V and J ends lost 3 bases and 3 bases, in that order; junction bases with no gene match: 3. The CDR3 extends over 14 amino acids. The germline gives CDR1 SGHTS, CDR2 YDEGEE. This CDR3 is CASSSRGGEETQYF. CDR3 nucleotides: TGTGCCAGCAGCTCGCGGGGGGGCGAAGAGACCCAGTACTTC.